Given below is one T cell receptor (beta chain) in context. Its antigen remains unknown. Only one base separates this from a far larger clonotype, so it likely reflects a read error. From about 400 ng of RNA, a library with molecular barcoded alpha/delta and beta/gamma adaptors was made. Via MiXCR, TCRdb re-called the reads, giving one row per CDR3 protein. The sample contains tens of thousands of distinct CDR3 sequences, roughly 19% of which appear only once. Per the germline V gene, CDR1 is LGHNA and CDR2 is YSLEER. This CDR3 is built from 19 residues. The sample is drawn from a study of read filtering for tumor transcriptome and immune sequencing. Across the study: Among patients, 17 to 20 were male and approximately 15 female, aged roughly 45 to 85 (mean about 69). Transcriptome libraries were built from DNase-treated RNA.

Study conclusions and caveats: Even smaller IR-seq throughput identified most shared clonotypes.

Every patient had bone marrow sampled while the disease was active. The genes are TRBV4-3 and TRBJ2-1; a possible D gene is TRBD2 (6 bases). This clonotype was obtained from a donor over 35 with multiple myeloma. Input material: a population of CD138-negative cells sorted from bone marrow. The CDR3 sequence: CVSSQAVLGGGDVRYEQFF. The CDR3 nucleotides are TGCGTCAGCAGCCAAGCTGTATTGGGGGGAGGTGACGTTAGGTATGAGCAGTTCTTC.